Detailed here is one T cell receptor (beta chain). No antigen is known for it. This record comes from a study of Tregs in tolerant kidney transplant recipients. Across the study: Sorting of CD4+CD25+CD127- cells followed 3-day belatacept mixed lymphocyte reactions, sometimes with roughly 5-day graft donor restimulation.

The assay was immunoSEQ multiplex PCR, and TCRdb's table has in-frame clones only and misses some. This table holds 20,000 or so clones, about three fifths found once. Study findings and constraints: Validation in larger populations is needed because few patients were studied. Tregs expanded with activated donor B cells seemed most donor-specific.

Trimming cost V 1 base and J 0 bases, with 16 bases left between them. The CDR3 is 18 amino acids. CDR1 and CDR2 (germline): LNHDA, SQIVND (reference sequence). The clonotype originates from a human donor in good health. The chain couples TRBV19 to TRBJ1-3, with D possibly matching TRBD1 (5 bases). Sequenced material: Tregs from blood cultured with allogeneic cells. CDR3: CASSIVGQLSTSGNTIYF. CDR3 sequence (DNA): TGTGCCAGTAGTATAGTGGGGCAGCTATCGACCTCTGGAAACACCATATATTTT.